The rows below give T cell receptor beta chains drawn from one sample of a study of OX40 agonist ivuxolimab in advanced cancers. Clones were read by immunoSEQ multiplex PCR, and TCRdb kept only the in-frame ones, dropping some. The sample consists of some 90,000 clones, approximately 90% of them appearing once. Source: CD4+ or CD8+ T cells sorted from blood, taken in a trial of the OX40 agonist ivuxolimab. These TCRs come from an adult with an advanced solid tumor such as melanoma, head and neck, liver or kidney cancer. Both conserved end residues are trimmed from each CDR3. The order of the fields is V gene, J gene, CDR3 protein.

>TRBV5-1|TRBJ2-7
ASSPQGLGSYEQY
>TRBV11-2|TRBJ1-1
ASSPRAGFGAF
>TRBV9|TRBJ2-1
ASSEVVSGNEQF
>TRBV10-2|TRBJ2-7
ASRQGQSYEQY
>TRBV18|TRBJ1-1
ASSPAESAEAF
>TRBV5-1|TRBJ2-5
ASGLAGFQETQY
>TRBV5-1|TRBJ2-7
ASSLAGAGGYEQY
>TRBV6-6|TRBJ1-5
ASSSGSNSLQPQH
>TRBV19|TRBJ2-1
ASSIAASGSYEQF
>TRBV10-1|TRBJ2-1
ASSQIPGQGAYEQF
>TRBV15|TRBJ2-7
ATSSPTYEQY
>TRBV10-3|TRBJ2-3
AISRLAGAPDTQY
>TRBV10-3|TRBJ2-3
AISVGLAAEGHTQY
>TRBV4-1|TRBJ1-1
ASSQGQGATEAF
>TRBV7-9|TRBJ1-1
ASSLPAGLEAF
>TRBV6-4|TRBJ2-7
ASSWGGGRTNYEQY
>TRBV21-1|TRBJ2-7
ASSKAFAPSSYEQY
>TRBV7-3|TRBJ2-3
ASSLAAVSTDTQY
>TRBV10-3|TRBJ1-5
AITGGEGQPQH
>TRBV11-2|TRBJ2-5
ASSLFRTGAAGPQY
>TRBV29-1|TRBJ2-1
SVRAQNNEQF
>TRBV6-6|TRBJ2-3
ASRTAGVGDTQY
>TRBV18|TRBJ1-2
ASSPRVDGYT
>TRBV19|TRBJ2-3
ASSIEQGATDTQY
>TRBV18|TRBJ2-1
ASSPPTGGTGAGEQF
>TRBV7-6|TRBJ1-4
ASSRGGINEKLF
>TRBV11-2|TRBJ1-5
ASSLSHSNQPQH
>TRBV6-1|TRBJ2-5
ASTRVMVETQY
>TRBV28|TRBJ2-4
ASSLTQRVGNIQY
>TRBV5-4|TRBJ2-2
ASTPGRTNTGELF
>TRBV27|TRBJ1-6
ASSQGTGSGSPLH
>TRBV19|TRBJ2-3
ASTGITDTQY
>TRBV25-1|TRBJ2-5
ARGGSYPSQETQY
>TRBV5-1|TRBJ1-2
ASSKGPGTDDYGYT
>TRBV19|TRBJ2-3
ASTPSGSHTDTQY
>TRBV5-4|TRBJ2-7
ASSLGRLREQY
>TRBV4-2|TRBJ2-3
ASSSTGGRGLDSWNTQY
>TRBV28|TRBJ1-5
ATMTGALANQPQH
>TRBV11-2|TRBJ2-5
ASSFVGWAVQETQY
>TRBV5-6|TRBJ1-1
ASSPTGSDTEAF
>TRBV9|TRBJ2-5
ASSPPGQGGTQY
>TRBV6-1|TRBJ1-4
ASSERGREKLF
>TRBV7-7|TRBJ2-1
ASSAKRERSYNEQF
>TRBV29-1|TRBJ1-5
SVRAGDGQPQH
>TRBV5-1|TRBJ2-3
ASSLEGQGETDTQY
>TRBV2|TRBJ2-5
ASQGLAGETQY
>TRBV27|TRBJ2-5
ASSLRSGETQY
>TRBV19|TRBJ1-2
ASSRRDYGYT
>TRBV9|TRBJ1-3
ASSSRVGLSGNTIY
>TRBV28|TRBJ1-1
ASSSPREAF
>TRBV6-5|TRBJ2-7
ASSREAASYEQY
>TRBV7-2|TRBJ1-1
ASSLGAEVNTEAF
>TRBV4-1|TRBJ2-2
ASSQSPNTGELF
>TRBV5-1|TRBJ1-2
ASSLVAGGFRGYT
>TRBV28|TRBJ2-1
ASSLTGRNEQF
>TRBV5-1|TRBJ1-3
ASSSGQAGNTIY
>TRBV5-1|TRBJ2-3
ASSISGTDTQY
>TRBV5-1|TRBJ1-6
ASSLGAGTRVQSPLH
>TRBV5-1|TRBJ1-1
ASSPDGDTLGAF